This note documents a single TCR beta chain sequence. The antigen is not known. CDR3 size: 13 residues. V lost 2 bases to trimming and J lost 3 bases, with 7 bases between them. The germline V gene has CDR1 MNHNS and CDR2 SASEGT. The genomic DNA of each subset was split evenly across several immunoSEQ plates. Profiling relied on immunoSEQ multiplex PCR, and the TCRdb table lists in-frame clones only, not all of them. The table has some 2,100,000 clones, under 97% seen once. The data stem from a study of shared clonotypes between healthy human individuals. Study-wide points: Relative to their counterparts shared across all four donors, non-shared clonotypes exhibited diminished generation probabilities.

This TCR derives from a man in his late teens or twenties in good health. Specimen: naive CD4+ T cells sorted from blood. Subset here: CD45RA+ positively selected. The chain combines TRBV6-1 with TRBJ1-1; D is ambiguous. The CDR3 region is CASSERGYTEAFF. The CDR3 coding sequence is TGTGCCAGCAGTGAACGGGGTTACACTGAAGCTTTCTTT.